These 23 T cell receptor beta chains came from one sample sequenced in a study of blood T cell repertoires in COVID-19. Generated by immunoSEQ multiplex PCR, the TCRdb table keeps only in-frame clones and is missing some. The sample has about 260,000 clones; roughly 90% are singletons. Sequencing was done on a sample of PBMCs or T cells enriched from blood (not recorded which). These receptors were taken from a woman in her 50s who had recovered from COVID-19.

The CDR3 loop is CASSEQGLARPGELFF. CDR3 in DNA: TGTGCCAGCAGTGAACAAGGACTAGCGCGACCCGGGGAGCTGTTTTTT. V and J are TRBV6-1 and TRBJ2-2; 9 positions match TRBD2. CDR3 size: 16 residues. The V gene's germline CDR1 is MNHNS and CDR2 SASEGT. J gave up 6 bases and V 2 bases, and 7 bases lay outside the gene matches.

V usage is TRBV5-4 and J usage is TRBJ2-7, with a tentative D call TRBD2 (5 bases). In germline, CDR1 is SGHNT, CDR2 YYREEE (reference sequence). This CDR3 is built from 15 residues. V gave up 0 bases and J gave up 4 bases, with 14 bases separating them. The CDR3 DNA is TGTGCCAGCAGCTTGGGGACTCCCTCCATATACGAGCAGTACTTC. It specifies CASSLGTPSIYEQYF. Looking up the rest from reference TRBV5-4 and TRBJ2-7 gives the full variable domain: ETGVTQSPTHLIKTRGQQVTLRCSSQSGHNTVSWYQQALGQGPQFIFQYYREEENGRGNFPPRFSGLQFPNYSSELNVNALELDDSALYLCASSLGTPSIYEQYFGPGTRLTVT.

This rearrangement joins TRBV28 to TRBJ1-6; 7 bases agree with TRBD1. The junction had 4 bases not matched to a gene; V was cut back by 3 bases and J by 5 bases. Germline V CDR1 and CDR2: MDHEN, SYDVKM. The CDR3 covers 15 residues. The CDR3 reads CASSFRGSNNSPLHF. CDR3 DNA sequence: TGTGCCAGCAGTTTCAGGGGGAGCAATAATTCACCCCTCCACTTT. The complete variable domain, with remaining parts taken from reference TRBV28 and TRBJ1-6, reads DVKVTQSSRYLVKRTGEKVFLECVQDMDHENMFWYRQDPGLGLRLIYFSYDVKMKEKGDIPEGYSVSREKKERFSLILESASTNQTSMYLCASSFRGSNNSPLHFGNGTRLTVT.

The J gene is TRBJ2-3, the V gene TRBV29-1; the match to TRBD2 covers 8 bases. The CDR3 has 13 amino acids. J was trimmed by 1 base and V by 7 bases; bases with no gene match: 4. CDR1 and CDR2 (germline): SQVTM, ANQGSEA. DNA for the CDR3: TGCAGCGCTTCGGGGGGGGGCACAGATACGCAGTATTTT. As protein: CSASGGGTDTQYF.

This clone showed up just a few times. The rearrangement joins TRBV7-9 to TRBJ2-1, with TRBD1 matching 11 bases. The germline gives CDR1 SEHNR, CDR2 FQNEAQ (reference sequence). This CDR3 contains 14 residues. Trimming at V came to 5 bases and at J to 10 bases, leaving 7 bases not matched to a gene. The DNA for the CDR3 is TGTGCCAGCAGCCCCTGGACAGGGGGCGGCGAGCAGTTCTTC. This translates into CASSPWTGGGEQFF.

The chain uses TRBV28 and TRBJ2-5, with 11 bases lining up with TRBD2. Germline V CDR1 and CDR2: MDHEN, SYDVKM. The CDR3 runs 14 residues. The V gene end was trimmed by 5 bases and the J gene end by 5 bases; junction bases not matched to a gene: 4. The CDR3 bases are TGTGCCAGCAGTCAGACTAGCGGGATGGAGACCCAGTACTTC. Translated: CASSQTSGMETQYF. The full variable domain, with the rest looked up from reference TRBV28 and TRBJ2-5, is DVKVTQSSRYLVKRTGEKVFLECVQDMDHENMFWYRQDPGLGLRLIYFSYDVKMKEKGDIPEGYSVSREKKERFSLILESASTNQTSMYLCASSQTSGMETQYFGPGTRLLVL.

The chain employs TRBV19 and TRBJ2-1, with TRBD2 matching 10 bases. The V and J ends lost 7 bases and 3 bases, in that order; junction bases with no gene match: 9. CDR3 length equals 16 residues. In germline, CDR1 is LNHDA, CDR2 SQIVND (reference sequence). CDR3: CASTNYGTSDYNEQFF. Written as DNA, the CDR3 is TGTGCCAGTACCAACTACGGGACTAGCGACTACAATGAGCAGTTCTTC.

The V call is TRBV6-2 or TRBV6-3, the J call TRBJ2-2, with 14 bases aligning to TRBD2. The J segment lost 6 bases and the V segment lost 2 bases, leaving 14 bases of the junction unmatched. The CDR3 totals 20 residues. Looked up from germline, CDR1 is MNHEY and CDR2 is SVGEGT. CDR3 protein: CASSYPVRLAGGKRAGELFF. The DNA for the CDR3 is TGTGCCAGCAGTTACCCAGTTCGACTAGCGGGAGGGAAGAGAGCCGGGGAGCTGTTTTTT.

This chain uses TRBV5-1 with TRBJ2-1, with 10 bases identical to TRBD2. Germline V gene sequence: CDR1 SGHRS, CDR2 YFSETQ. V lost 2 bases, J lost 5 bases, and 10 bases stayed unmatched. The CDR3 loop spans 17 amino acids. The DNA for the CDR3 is TGCGCCAGCAGCTTTCTTTTATCTCTAGCGGGAGACAATGAGCAGTTCTTC. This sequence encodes CASSFLLSLAGDNEQFF. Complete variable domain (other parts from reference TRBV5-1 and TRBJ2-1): KAGVTQTPRYLIKTRGQQVTLSCSPISGHRSVSWYQQTPGQGLQFLFEYFSETQRNKGNFPGRFSGRQFSNSRSEMNVSTLELGDSALYLCASSFLLSLAGDNEQFFGPGTRLTVL.

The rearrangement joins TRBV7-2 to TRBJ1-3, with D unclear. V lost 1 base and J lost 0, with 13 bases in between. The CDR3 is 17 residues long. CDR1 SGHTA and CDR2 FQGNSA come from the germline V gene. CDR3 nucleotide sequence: TGTGCCAGCAGCTTAGGAGGGCCCCCGAACTCTGGAAACACCATATATTTT. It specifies CASSLGGPPNSGNTIYF.

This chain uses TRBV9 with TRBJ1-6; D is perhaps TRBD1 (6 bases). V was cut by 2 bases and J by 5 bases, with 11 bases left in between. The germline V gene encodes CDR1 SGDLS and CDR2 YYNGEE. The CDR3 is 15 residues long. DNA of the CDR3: TGTGCCAGCAGCGTGGAGACAGGCAATAATTCACCCCTCCACTTT. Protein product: CASSVETGNNSPLHF.

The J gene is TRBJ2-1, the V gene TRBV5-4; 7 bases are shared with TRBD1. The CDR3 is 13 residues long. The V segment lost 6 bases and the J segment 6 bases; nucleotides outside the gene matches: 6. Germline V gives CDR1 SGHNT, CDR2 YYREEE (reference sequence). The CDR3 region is CASIQQGINEQFF. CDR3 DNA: TGTGCCAGCATCCAACAGGGGATCAATGAGCAGTTCTTC.

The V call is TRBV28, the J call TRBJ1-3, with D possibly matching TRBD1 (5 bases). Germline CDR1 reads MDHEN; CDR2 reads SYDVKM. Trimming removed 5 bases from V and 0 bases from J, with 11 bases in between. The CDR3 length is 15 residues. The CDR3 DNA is TGTGCCAGCAGTATAGGAGGGGTCTCTGGAAACACCATATATTTT. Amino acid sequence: CASSIGGVSGNTIYF.

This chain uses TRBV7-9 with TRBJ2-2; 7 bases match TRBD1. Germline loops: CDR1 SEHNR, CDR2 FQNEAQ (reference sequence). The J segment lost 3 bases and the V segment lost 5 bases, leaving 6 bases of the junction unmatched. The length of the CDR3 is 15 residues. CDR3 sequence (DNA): TGTGCCAGCAGCCTTGGACAGGTCGACACCGGGGAGCTGTTTTTT. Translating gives CASSLGQVDTGELFF. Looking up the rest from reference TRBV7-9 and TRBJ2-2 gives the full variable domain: DTGVSQNPRHKITKRGQNVTFRCDPISEHNRLYWYRQTLGQGPEFLTYFQNEAQLEKSRLLSDRFSAERPKGSFSTLEIQRTEQGDSAMYLCASSLGQVDTGELFFGEGSRLTVL.

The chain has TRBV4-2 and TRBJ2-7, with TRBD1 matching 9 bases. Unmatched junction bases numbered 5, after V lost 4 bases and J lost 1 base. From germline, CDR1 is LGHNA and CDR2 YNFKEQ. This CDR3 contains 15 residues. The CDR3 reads CASSPGTGPSYEQYF. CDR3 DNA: TGTGCCAGCAGCCCGGGGACAGGGCCTTCCTACGAGCAGTACTTC.

CDR3 DNA sequence: TGTGCCAGCAGCTTAGATAACAGCTATTACTATGGCTACACCTTC. Its protein product is CASSLDNSYYYGYTF. The chain links TRBV7-8 to TRBJ1-2; D is ambiguous. In germline, CDR1 is SGHVS, CDR2 FQNEAQ. The CDR3 length is 15 residues. V was pared by 1 base and J by 3 bases, with 12 bases between.

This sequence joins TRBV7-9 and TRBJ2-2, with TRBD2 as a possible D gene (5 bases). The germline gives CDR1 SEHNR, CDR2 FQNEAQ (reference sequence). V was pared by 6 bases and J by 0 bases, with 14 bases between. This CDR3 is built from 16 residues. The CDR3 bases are TGTGCCAGCAGGAGCGCGACTATACCGAACACCGGGGAGCTGTTTTTT. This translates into CASRSATIPNTGELFF. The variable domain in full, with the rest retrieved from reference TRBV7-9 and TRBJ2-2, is DTGVSQNPRHKITKRGQNVTFRCDPISEHNRLYWYRQTLGQGPEFLTYFQNEAQLEKSRLLSDRFSAERPKGSFSTLEIQRTEQGDSAMYLCASRSATIPNTGELFFGEGSRLTVL.

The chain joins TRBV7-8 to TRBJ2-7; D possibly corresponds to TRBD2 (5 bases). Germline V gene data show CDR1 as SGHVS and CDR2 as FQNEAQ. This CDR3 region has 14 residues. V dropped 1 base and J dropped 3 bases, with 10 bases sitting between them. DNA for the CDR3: TGTGCCAGCAGCTTAGGTCCCGAGGGCTACGAGCAGTACTTC. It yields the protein CASSLGPEGYEQYF.

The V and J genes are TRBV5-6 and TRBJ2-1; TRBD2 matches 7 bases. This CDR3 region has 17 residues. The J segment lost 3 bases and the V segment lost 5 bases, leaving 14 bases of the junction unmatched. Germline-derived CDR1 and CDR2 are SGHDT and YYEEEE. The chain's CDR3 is CASRWALETSNYNEQFF. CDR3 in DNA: TGTGCCAGCAGGTGGGCCCTGGAGACTAGCAACTACAATGAGCAGTTCTTC. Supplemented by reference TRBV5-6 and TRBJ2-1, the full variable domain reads DAGVTQSPTHLIKTRGQQVTLRCSPKSGHDTVSWYQQALGQGPQFIFQYYEEEERQRGNFPDRFSGHQFPNYSSELNVNALLLGDSALYLCASRWALETSNYNEQFFGPGTRLTVL.

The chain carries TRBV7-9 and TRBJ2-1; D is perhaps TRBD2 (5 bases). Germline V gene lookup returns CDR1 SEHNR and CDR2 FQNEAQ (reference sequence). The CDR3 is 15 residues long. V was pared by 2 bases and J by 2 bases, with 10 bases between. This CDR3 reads CASSLTEGPYNEQFF. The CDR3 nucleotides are TGTGCCAGCAGCTTAACCGAGGGCCCCTACAATGAGCAGTTCTTC.

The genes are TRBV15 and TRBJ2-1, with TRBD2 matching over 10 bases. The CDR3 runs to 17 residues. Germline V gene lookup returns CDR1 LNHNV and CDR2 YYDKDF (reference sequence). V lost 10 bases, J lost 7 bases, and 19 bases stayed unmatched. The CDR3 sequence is CAKTKREGPLTWNEQFF. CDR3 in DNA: TGTGCCAAAACCAAGCGGGAGGGCCCCTTGACATGGAATGAGCAGTTCTTC.

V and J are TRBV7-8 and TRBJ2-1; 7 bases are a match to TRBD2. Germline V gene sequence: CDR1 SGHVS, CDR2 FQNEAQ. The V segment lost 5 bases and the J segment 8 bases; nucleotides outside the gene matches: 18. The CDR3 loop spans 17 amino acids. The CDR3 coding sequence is TGTGCCAGCAGCCCCCGGACTAGTTCCGGCCTTTTGTATGAGCAGTTCTTC. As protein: CASSPRTSSGLLYEQFF.

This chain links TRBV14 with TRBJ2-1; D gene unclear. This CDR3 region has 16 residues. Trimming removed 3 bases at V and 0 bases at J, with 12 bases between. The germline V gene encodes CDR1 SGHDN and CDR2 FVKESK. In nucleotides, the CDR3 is TGTGCCAGCAGCCAGGTGTATGGCTTCTCCTACAATGAGCAGTTCTTC. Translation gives CASSQVYGFSYNEQFF.